This is a list of T cell receptor beta chains from one sample in a study of blood T cell repertoires in COVID-19. Assay used: immunoSEQ multiplex PCR; TCRdb lists only in-frame clones, some missing. Of about 220,000 clones detected, approximately 80% appear once; the ten largest clones hold 9.5% to 15%. The specimen was peripheral blood. The receptors derive from a human donor in a cohort sampled during active COVID-19. Each CDR3 is given with its conserved first and last residue. A D gene is named only where the DNA matches it firmly. Some rows mark clone size as missing; the rest say once, few, many or name a class of expanded clone.

v_gene: TRBV4-2; d_gene: TRBD2; j_gene: TRBJ2-4; abundance: few; CDR3aa: CASSQDAGRAGNIQYF; CDR3nt: TGTGCCAGCAGCCAAGATGCCGGGAGGGCCGGGAACATTCAGTACTTC
v_gene: TRBV5-1; d_gene: .; j_gene: TRBJ1-3; abundance: .; CDR3aa: CASSLDSTSGNTIYF; CDR3nt: TGCGCCAGCAGCTTGGACAGCACCTCTGGAAACACCATATATTTT
v_gene: TRBV28; d_gene: .; j_gene: TRBJ1-5; abundance: .; CDR3aa: CASTGGNQPQHF; CDR3nt: TGTGCCAGCACCGGGGGGAATCAGCCCCAGCATTTT
v_gene: TRBV5-1; d_gene: TRBD2; j_gene: TRBJ2-1; abundance: .; CDR3aa: CASSLVLAGNNEQFF; CDR3nt: TGCGCCAGCAGCTTGGTCCTAGCGGGAAACAATGAGCAGTTCTTC
v_gene: TRBV7-8; d_gene: .; j_gene: TRBJ1-6; abundance: .; CDR3aa: CASSFAGAYNSPLHF; CDR3nt: TGTGCCAGCAGCTTCGCGGGGGCCTATAATTCACCCCTCCACTTT
v_gene: TRBV10-3; d_gene: TRBD1; j_gene: TRBJ2-2; abundance: .; CDR3aa: CAISGRGNTGELFF; CDR3nt: TGTGCCATCAGTGGCAGGGGGAATACCGGGGAGCTGTTTTTT
v_gene: TRBV18; d_gene: TRBD2; j_gene: TRBJ2-2; abundance: .; CDR3aa: CASSIAGANTGELFF; CDR3nt: TGTGCCAGCTCAATAGCGGGGGCGAACACCGGGGAGCTGTTTTTT
v_gene: TRBV4-1; d_gene: TRBD2; j_gene: TRBJ2-1; abundance: .; CDR3aa: CASSQDRSWGGINEQFF; CDR3nt: TGCGCCAGCAGCCAAGATAGGAGCTGGGGGGGGATCAATGAGCAGTTCTTC
v_gene: TRBV7-6; d_gene: .; j_gene: TRBJ1-1; abundance: .; CDR3aa: CASSLVPGKGTEAFF; CDR3nt: TGTGCCAGCAGCTTAGTCCCAGGGAAGGGCACTGAAGCTTTCTTT
v_gene: TRBV6-6; d_gene: TRBD2; j_gene: TRBJ2-1; abundance: .; CDR3aa: CASSYPTSGGRNEQFF; CDR3nt: TGTGCCAGCAGTTACCCGACTAGCGGGGGGAGGAATGAGCAGTTCTTC
v_gene: TRBV24-1; d_gene: .; j_gene: TRBJ1-5; abundance: few; CDR3aa: CATSVGGHQPQHF; CDR3nt: TGTGCCACCAGTGTGGGAGGTCATCAGCCCCAGCATTTT
v_gene: TRBV19; d_gene: .; j_gene: TRBJ1-4; abundance: .; CDR3aa: CASKGALNEKLFF; CDR3nt: TGTGCCAGTAAGGGAGCTCTTAATGAAAAACTGTTTTTT
v_gene: TRBV24-1; d_gene: TRBD1; j_gene: TRBJ1-2; abundance: .; CDR3aa: CATSRGPEDYGYTF; CDR3nt: TGTGCCACCAGTAGGGGGCCGGAGGACTATGGCTACACCTTC
v_gene: TRBV27; d_gene: .; j_gene: TRBJ2-3; abundance: .; CDR3aa: CASSLGGGGVEADTQYF; CDR3nt: TGTGCCAGCAGTTTAGGTGGAGGCGGGGTTGAAGCAGATACGCAGTATTTT
v_gene: TRBV29-1; d_gene: .; j_gene: TRBJ1-2; abundance: .; CDR3aa: CSVEAPGLGGYTF; CDR3nt: TGCAGCGTTGAAGCCCCGGGACTTGGAGGCTACACCTTC
v_gene: TRBV28; d_gene: TRBD1; j_gene: TRBJ2-7; abundance: few; CDR3aa: CARDRDPPYEQYF; CDR3nt: TGTGCCAGGGACAGGGATCCCCCCTACGAGCAGTACTTC
v_gene: TRBV11-2; d_gene: .; j_gene: TRBJ1-6; abundance: .; CDR3aa: CASSLQGFSPLHF; CDR3nt: TGTGCCAGCAGCTTACAGGGTTTTTCACCCCTCCACTTT
v_gene: TRBV9; d_gene: TRBD2; j_gene: TRBJ2-7; abundance: .; CDR3aa: CASSVGPSGGSYEQYF; CDR3nt: TGTGCCAGCAGCGTAGGTCCTAGCGGGGGATCCTACGAGCAGTACTTC
v_gene: TRBV10-3; d_gene: TRBD2; j_gene: TRBJ2-3; abundance: .; CDR3aa: CAIRLAGETDTQYF; CDR3nt: TGTGCCATCAGACTAGCGGGAGAAACAGATACGCAGTATTTT
v_gene: TRBV12-2; d_gene: .; j_gene: TRBJ2-4; abundance: .; CDR3aa: CASRGTGVGKNIQYF; CDR3nt: TGTGCAAGTCGTGGGACAGGGGTAGGCAAAAACATTCAGTACTTC
v_gene: TRBV2; d_gene: .; j_gene: TRBJ2-5; abundance: .; CDR3aa: CASSPQGWETQYF; CDR3nt: TGTGCCAGCAGTCCACAGGGTTGGGAGACCCAGTACTTC
v_gene: TRBV7-9; d_gene: .; j_gene: TRBJ1-6; abundance: .; CDR3aa: CASSRHPGGWGGISPLHF; CDR3nt: TGTGCCAGCAGCCGCCACCCGGGAGGTTGGGGGGGCATTTCACCCCTCCACTTT
v_gene: TRBV25-1; d_gene: .; j_gene: TRBJ2-5; abundance: .; CDR3aa: CASSETGRVETQYF; CDR3nt: TGTGCCAGCAGTGAAACAGGGAGGGTGGAGACCCAGTACTTC
v_gene: TRBV19; d_gene: TRBD1; j_gene: TRBJ1-2; abundance: .; CDR3aa: CASRDRGRGYGYTF; CDR3nt: TGTGCCAGTAGGGACAGGGGGCGAGGCTATGGCTACACCTTC
v_gene: TRBV5-1; d_gene: TRBD1; j_gene: TRBJ2-7; abundance: .; CDR3aa: CASTTRQGNEQYF; CDR3nt: TGCGCCAGCACAACTCGACAGGGCAACGAGCAGTACTTC